This entry is about one T cell receptor beta chain. Its binding antigen is unknown. It has no much larger one-base neighbor in the sample; base qualities were not kept. Each donor gave one peripheral blood draw, averaging around 0.11 L, which was collected into heparinised tubes. Naive, central memory, regulatory and stem cell-like memory CD4+ T cells were sorted on a BD FACSAria II using a panel including CD45RO, CCR7, CD25, CD127, CD95 and CD27. Every sorted population had a purity above 95%. Right away, PBMCs were isolated by Lymphoprep density gradient centrifugation and were stained directly, with no culture step. To minimize batch effects, samples were stained and sorted in pairs, one healthy donor with one patient per experiment. This entry comes from a study of beta chain features in type 1 diabetes (dated by TCRdb to the late 2010s). A note on the overall study: Mean age, gender distribution, total cell number and subset yield did not differ between patients and healthy donors. The study compared the TCRB repertoires of sorted circulating CD4+ T cell subsets in recently diagnosed type 1 diabetes patients with those in matched healthy donors. Whereas all 30 or so donors provided naive and central memory subsets, regulatory and stem cell-like memory subsets were isolated from just 8 patients and about eight healthy donors. A total of roughly 100 million sorted cells were examined across all samples, and the number of cells per subset was strongly correlated with RNA yield.

CDR3 length: 13 amino acids, cysteine to phenylalanine. This entry keeps only the CDR3 DNA: 39 bases, framed from base 1. V loses 2 bases of germline sequence and J loses 5 bases, and the interval between the two ends is 10 bases. The germline V gene gives CDR1 as SGHRS and CDR2 as YFSETQ. All of the isolated RNA was reverse transcribed with the High Capacity cDNA Reverse Transcription Kit, so expressed TCRB transcripts were sequenced. Naive, central memory and regulatory T cell samples underwent deep immunoSEQ sequencing, averaging roughly 3.5 million total reads per sample. Sorted cells were lysed in RLT buffer, and RNA was extracted using DNase-treated RNeasy Micro or Mini kits according to cell number. To prevent cross-contamination, every cell subset was processed on its own, while patient and healthy donor samples were processed together. TCRB sequences were amplified from cDNA with the immunoSEQ multiplex PCR, producing 87-bp fragments spanning the CDR3 region. The amplicons were sequenced using the Illumina HiSeq platform. In the source study's methods: PCR bias was corrected computationally using synthetic template baselines, and reads within Hamming distance 2 were collapsed, with unmergeable singletons discarded. By aligning reads against IMGT, V, D and J genes, CDR3 length, and insertions or deletions at six rearrangement sites were assigned. Within each subset, clonotype counts were normalized to the number of sorted cells before true diversity and Gini coefficients were calculated with the tcR R package. The overlap coefficient, calculated on TCRB nucleotide sequences, was used to measure repertoire sharing. As a proxy for the pre-selection repertoire, out-of-frame TCRB sequences from naive cells were analyzed. This immuneACCESS table, as held by TCRdb, lists in-frame sequences with V and J called but not all clones. Of the missing ones, under half trace to an unresolved V gene in checked studies; the others have no known cause. V and J calls and clone size are those listed in that table; D and trimming were worked out from the DNA. This sample comprises 400,000 or so clones, over 9.5% of them detected only once. Together, the top ten hold 0.0095% to 0.012% of the sample.

The full study reports these points: Naive, central memory and regulatory TCRB repertoires appeared more similar among patients than among healthy donors. Sequencing cDNA rather than genomic DNA could over-represent highly expressing activated cells, although activation and CD3 levels did not differ between groups. Type 1 diabetes patients showed a moderate but significant shortening of TCRB CDR3 length in all four CD4+ subsets. Only small numbers of individuals were included in the HLA sub-analyses, which left unresolved whether HLA type had any influence on TCRB rearrangement. Fewer insertions and more nucleotide deletions at VDJ recombination sites were observed in patients with type 1 diabetes, implying thymic rearrangement abnormalities. Shorter templates might be favored by PCR, yet because patient and control samples were amplified and corrected together, any such skew would affect both groups equally.

The sequence is built from TRBV5-1 and TRBJ1-2; the D gene is perhaps TRBD1, from 5 matching bases. The TCR comes from a woman under 30 with type 1 diabetes. Sequenced input: naive CD4+ T cells from blood. What the cell subset or site label conveys for this sample: true naive CD4+ T cells. The nucleotides are TGCGCCAGCAGCTTCGACAGCACTTATGGCTACACCTTC. This translates into CASSFDSTYGYTF.